Each of the 13 T cell receptor beta chains below was sequenced from the same sample in a study of cytomegalovirus exposure and HLA in healthy donors. This PCR relied on a set of 60 Vbeta primers and 13 Jbeta primers. Method: immunoSEQ multiplex PCR; TCRdb's copy keeps in-frame clones and lacks some. The data show under 150,000 clones, about 84% seen once. Material: PBMCs. The receptors were gathered from a male donor in good health and CMV-seronegative.

This clone has only one observation. V is TRBV9 and J is TRBJ2-7; 10 nucleotides agree with TRBD2. This CDR3 has 14 amino acids. V trimming: 4 bases; J trimming: 5 bases; junction bases outside the gene matches: 6. Germline assignment: CDR1 SGDLS and CDR2 YYNGEE. The CDR3 reads CASSPSGSGDEQYF. CDR3 sequence (DNA): TGTGCCAGCAGCCCTAGCGGGAGTGGGGACGAGCAGTACTTC.

J is TRBJ1-2 and V is TRBV5-5; the D is unclear. V was trimmed by 1 base and J by 4 bases, leaving 8 bases between them. Germline V gene lookup returns CDR1 SGHKS and CDR2 YYEKEE (reference sequence). The CDR3 runs 13 residues. In DNA form, the CDR3 reads TGTGCCAGCAGCTTGCCCGACTCCTATGGCTACACCTTC. Protein sequence: CASSLPDSYGYTF.

CDR3 protein: CASRLAGVQSSYEQYF. Written as DNA, the CDR3 is TGTGCCAGCAGACTAGCGGGGGTCCAAAGCTCCTACGAGCAGTACTTC. The chain has TRBV27 and TRBJ2-7, with 11 bases that match TRBD2. J was trimmed by 0 bases and V by 6 bases; bases with no gene match: 7. Looked up from germline, CDR1 is MNHEY and CDR2 is SMNVEV (reference sequence). The CDR3 has 16 amino acids.

This chain uses TRBV29-1 with TRBJ2-7; weak D call: TRBD2 (6 bases). V dropped 4 bases and J dropped 3 bases, with 19 bases sitting between them. This CDR3 region has 15 residues. CDR1 and CDR2 from the germline V gene are SQVTM and ANQGSEA. CDR3 bases: TGCAGCGTTGGAAGCCCGGGAGTCAACCGCTACGAGCAGTACTTC. It yields the protein CSVGSPGVNRYEQYF.

The rearrangement joins TRBV30 to TRBJ2-1, with 13 positions matching TRBD2. V lost 5 bases, J lost 4 bases, and 5 bases stayed unmatched. The germline V gene encodes CDR1 GTSNPN and CDR2 SVGIG (reference sequence). The CDR3 has 15 residues. Written as DNA, the CDR3 is TGTGCCTGGGAACCGGGACTAGCGGGATACAATGAGCAGTTCTTC. It yields the protein CAWEPGLAGYNEQFF.

Here the CDR3 reads CASSLLGTSGGEPYEQYF. CDR3 in DNA: TGCGCCAGCAGCCTTTTAGGGACTAGCGGGGGGGAGCCCTACGAGCAGTACTTC. The rearrangement links TRBV4-1 to TRBJ2-7, with 16 nucleotides matching TRBD2. Germline V gene lookup returns CDR1 MGHRA and CDR2 YSYEKL. This CDR3 has 18 residues. V shed 4 bases and J 2 bases; nucleotides not matched to a gene: 8.

This clone was counted between two and nine times. The J gene is TRBJ2-1, the V gene TRBV5-1, with 10 bases that match TRBD1. Germline CDR1 is SGHRS and CDR2 is YFSETQ. This CDR3 is 15 amino acids long. V lost 2 bases and J lost 2; bases outside the gene matches: 1. The CDR3 loop reads CASSFGQGAYNEQFF. Here the CDR3 DNA reads TGCGCCAGCAGCTTCGGACAGGGGGCCTACAATGAGCAGTTCTTC.

The chain carries TRBV18 and TRBJ2-5; TRBD2 might be the D (7 bases). Germline values: CDR1 KGHSH, CDR2 LQKENI. Between the trimmed V and J ends, which lost 4 bases and 1 base, there was a span of 10 bases. The CDR3 covers 14 residues. This CDR3 is CASSRGGSQETQYF. Written as DNA, the CDR3 is TGTGCCAGCTCACGGGGGGGCAGCCAAGAGACCCAGTACTTC.

This chain uses TRBV15 with TRBJ2-7; 9 nucleotides agree with TRBD1. The length of the CDR3 is 14 residues. After removal of 5 bases from V and 1 base from J, the junction contained 3 bases not matched to a gene. Per the germline V gene, CDR1 is LNHNV and CDR2 is YYDKDF (reference sequence). CDR3 in amino acids: CATSAGTGSYEQYF. DNA of the CDR3: TGTGCCACCAGCGCCGGGACAGGGTCCTACGAGCAGTACTTC.

J is TRBJ2-1 and V is TRBV14; 8 nucleotides line up with TRBD1. Germline CDR1 and CDR2: SGHDN and FVKESK. Trimming removed 4 bases from V and 5 bases from J; junction bases left unmatched: 13. The CDR3 sequence is 17 residues long. Here the CDR3 reads CASSLTPGRGRNNEQFF. The CDR3 DNA reads as TGTGCCAGCAGCCTAACTCCGGGCAGGGGGCGTAACAATGAGCAGTTCTTC.

With respect to this clone: One junction end does not reproduce the germline sequence, and a read error may be involved. This sequence joins TRBV7-9 and TRBJ2-7; 13 nucleotides line up with TRBD2. The length of the CDR3 is 19 residues. Germline V gene sequence: CDR1 SEHNR, CDR2 FQNEAQ (reference sequence). CDR3 DNA: TGTTCCAGCACCCTCGAGGAGGGAGGACTAGCGGGAGAGTTTGAGGAGCAGTACTTC. The encoded protein is CSSTLEEGGLAGEFEEQYF.

This rearrangement joins TRBV2 to TRBJ2-7; maybe TRBD1 (6 bases). CDR1 and CDR2 from the germline V gene are SNHLY and FYNNEI. The CDR3 is made up of 15 amino acids. Trimming cost V 7 bases and J 2 bases, with 18 bases left between them. CDR3: CASIARGRGAYEQYF. For the CDR3, the DNA is TGTGCCAGCATTGCCAGGGGCAGAGGCGCCTACGAGCAGTACTTC.

This clone was picked up a small number of times. The rearrangement joins TRBV11-2 to TRBJ2-7; TRBD1 agrees at 7 bases. Trimming removed 5 bases from V and 2 bases from J; junction bases left unmatched: 12. The germline V gene has CDR1 SGHAT and CDR2 FQNNGV. CDR3 size: 16 residues. CDR3 protein: CASSILAGTETYEQYF. The DNA of the CDR3 is TGTGCCAGCAGCATACTGGCCGGGACAGAAACCTACGAGCAGTACTTC. Full variable domain (rest looked up from reference TRBV11-2 and TRBJ2-7): EAGVAQSPRYKIIEKRQSVAFWCNPISGHATLYWYQQILGQGPKLLIQFQNNGVVDDSQLPKDRFSAERLKGVDSTLKIQPAKLEDSAVYLCASSILAGTETYEQYFGPGTRLTVT.